This entry describes one T cell receptor beta chain. The ends were cut back, 3 bases at V and 7 bases at J, with 11 bases in the middle. Germline lookup yields CDR1 SGHDN and CDR2 FVKESK. This CDR3 spans 13 amino acids. Template switching added a universal primer binding site, and final cDNA carried unique molecular identifiers. TCRdb re-analysed the 5' RACE reads in MiXCR, keeping a single row per CDR3 protein. The sample records more than 1.5 million distinct CDR3 sequences, about 30% being singletons. The record originates from a study of identical twins. Sequencing was carried out using cord blood. The V gene is TRBV14, the J gene TRBJ2-3; D is perhaps TRBD1 or TRBD2 (6 bases each). The sequence was obtained from a newborn girl in good health. CDR3 amino acids: CASSQGGSNTQYF. CDR3 sequence (DNA): TGTGCCAGCAGCCAGGGGGGCTCAAATACGCAGTATTTT.